Listed below are T cell receptor beta chains from one sample, sequenced in a study of molecular identifiers for immune sequencing clone quantification. From the PCR reads, TCRdb called clonotypes with MiXCR, one entry per CDR3 protein. The data show some 580,000 distinct CDR3 sequences, 25% seen once. The sequenced sample was naive CD8+ T cells from blood, with Jurkat cell RNA spiked in. These receptor sequences come from a human donor in good health. Some libraries in this study had Jurkat cell RNA spiked in. Each CDR3 is given with its conserved first and last residue. D genes are given only for firm matches. Not all rows give a size; the values are once, few, many and, for expanded clones, a class.

d_call,v_call,clone_size,j_call,cdr3_nt,cdr3_aa
NA,TRBV24-1,few,TRBJ1-5,TGTGCCACCAGTGATTTCTCACAGATCTCGGTCAATCAGCCCCAGCATTTT,CATSDFSQISVNQPQHF
NA,TRBV29-1,NA,TRBJ2-7,TGCAGCGCCTACAGCGGGCTCATCGAGCAGTACTTC,CSAYSGLIEQYF
NA,TRBV28,NA,TRBJ1-5,TGTGCCAGCAGGAAGACACCTCCCTTCAGCAATCAGCCCCAGCATTTT,CASRKTPPFSNQPQHF
NA,TRBV6-2/TRBV6-3,NA,TRBJ1-5,TGTGCCAGCAGTCACCCAAATAGCAATCAGCCCCAGCATTTT,CASSHPNSNQPQHF
NA,TRBV27,NA,TRBJ2-5,TGTGCCAGCAGTTTAATTGCAGGGTCGAGCCAAGAGACCCAGTACTTC,CASSLIAGSSQETQYF
TRBD2,TRBV7-9,NA,TRBJ2-7,TGTGCCAGCAGCTTATTTGCGGGAGGGTTCGAGCAGTACTTC,CASSLFAGGFEQYF
NA,TRBV13,NA,TRBJ2-3,TGTGCCAGCAGCACAACAGGGTTTGCAGATACGCAGTATTTT,CASSTTGFADTQYF
TRBD1,TRBV7-9,many,TRBJ2-7,TGTGCCAGCAGCATGCGACAGGGCCACTACGAGCAGTACTTC,CASSMRQGHYEQYF
NA,TRBV5-6,NA,TRBJ2-1,TGTGCCAGCAGCGTGGGACTCGCCCGGGGTGTGCAGTTCTTC,CASSVGLARGVQFF
NA,TRBV7-6,few,TRBJ1-1,TGTGCCAGCAGCTCCTCAGGAATAATACCTTTCTTT,CASSSSGIIPFF
TRBD1,TRBV5-1,NA,TRBJ2-3,TGCGCCAGCAGCTTGGAAAGGGGGCTGGATACGCGGTATTTT,CASSLERGLDTRYF
TRBD2,TRBV30,NA,TRBJ2-7,TGTGCCTGGAGTGCGAGTCTAGCGGGGGCAACCTACGAGCAGTACTTC,CAWSASLAGATYEQYF
NA,TRBV7-6,NA,TRBJ1-3,TGTGCCCGCAGCTTCTACCTGCCAGGCGTAACTGGAACCACCATATATTTT,CARSFYLPGVTGTTIYF
NA,TRBV12-3/TRBV12-4,NA,TRBJ1-3,TGTGCCAGCAGCTTAGCAGACAGATTTGTCGAAAACACCATATATTTT,CASSLADRFVENTIYF
TRBD1,TRBV9,few,TRBJ2-7,TGTGCCAGCAGCACCGAGCAGGGGGACATTATCCGCGAGCAGTACTTC,CASSTEQGDIIREQYF
NA,TRBV7-3,NA,TRBJ2-3,TGTGCCAGCAGCCCGGACAGATCTAACACAGATACGCAGTATTTT,CASSPDRSNTDTQYF
NA,TRBV15,NA,TRBJ1-1,TGTGCCACCAGCAGGACCGACAGGCGGGGAACTGAAGCTTTCTTT,CATSRTDRRGTEAFF
TRBD1,TRBV4-2,NA,TRBJ1-6,TGTGCCAGCAGCCAAGATACAGGGGTGGGCTCACCCCTCCACTTT,CASSQDTGVGSPLHF
NA,TRBV12-3/TRBV12-4,few,TRBJ2-7,TGTGCCAGCAGTTTCGTTAACTACGAGCAGTACTTC,CASSFVNYEQYF
TRBD1,TRBV2,NA,TRBJ2-7,TGTGCCAGCAGTCTCCTAGGGACAGTCATCGGGCGCGAGCAGTACTTC,CASSLLGTVIGREQYF
TRBD2,TRBV7-6,many,TRBJ2-3,TGTGCCAGCAGCTTATTGGGACTAGCGAGTAGCACAGATACGCAGTATTTT,CASSLLGLASSTDTQYF
NA,TRBV2,many,TRBJ1-1,TGTGCCAGCAGGGGGATTGGAGGGCGTACTGAAGCTTTCTTT,CASRGIGGRTEAFF
TRBD1,TRBV7-3,NA,TRBJ2-1,TGTGCCAGCAGCTCACCGGGACAGGCCATCAATGAGCAGTTCTTC,CASSSPGQAINEQFF
TRBD1,TRBV20-1,few,TRBJ2-7,TGCAGTGCTAGAGATCTCCTGGGACAGGGAGACTACGAGCAGTACTTC,CSARDLLGQGDYEQYF
NA,TRBV10-3,NA,TRBJ2-1,TGTGCCATCAGTCAGGGGTTCGGAGACGAGCAGTTCTTC,CAISQGFGDEQFF
NA,TRBV24-1,NA,TRBJ2-2,TGTGCCACCAGTGATTTAGGCGGGGGCATCGGGGAGCTGTTTTTT,CATSDLGGGIGELFF
NA,TRBV6-6,many,TRBJ1-1,TGTGCCAGCAGTTACATGGGGTTGGACACTGAAGCTTTCTTT,CASSYMGLDTEAFF
NA,TRBV12-3/TRBV12-4,NA,TRBJ2-7,TGTGCCAGCTGTTCCATTGAGGGTTTTGCCGAGCAGTACTTC,CASCSIEGFAEQYF
TRBD1,TRBV4-1,many,TRBJ2-7,TGCGCCAGCAGCCAACGGGACAGCGCCTACGAGCAGTACTTC,CASSQRDSAYEQYF
NA,TRBV7-2,few,TRBJ1-3,TGTGCCAGCAGCTTGAGTTTGCTCTCTGGAAACACCATATATTTT,CASSLSLLSGNTIYF
TRBD2,TRBV20-1,many,TRBJ2-1,TGCAGTGGTCAGACTAGCGGGAGGTTTATCGAGTTCTTC,CSGQTSGRFIEFF
NA,TRBV6-6,NA,TRBJ2-7,TGTGCCAGCAGTTACCCGGGACTTGACGAGCAGTACTTC,CASSYPGLDEQYF
NA,TRBV7-3,NA,TRBJ2-3,TGTGCCAGCAGCCCCGTGACAAGCACAGATACGCAGTATTTT,CASSPVTSTDTQYF